The 23 T cell receptor beta chains reported below all come from one sample, sequenced in a study of blood T cell repertoires in COVID-19. The method was immunoSEQ multiplex PCR; TCRdb's version includes in-frame clones alone and lacks a portion of them. The sample shows under 250,000 clones, about 85% of them seen only once. Material for sequencing was peripheral blood. These receptors all stem from a middle-aged man who had recovered from COVID-19.

This sequence joins TRBV6-5 and TRBJ2-4, with D unclear. The germline V gene has CDR1 MNHEY and CDR2 SVGAGI. The CDR3 runs to 15 residues. V was trimmed by 0 bases and J by 1 base, leaving 7 bases between them. The CDR3 loop is CASSYSSVAKNIQYF. The CDR3 region has the DNA TGTGCCAGCAGTTACTCGTCGGTGGCCAAAAACATTCAGTACTTC.

Concerning this clone: In the same sample, other DNA sequences code for this CDR3. This chain uses TRBV7-9 with TRBJ2-2; TRBD1 is a possible D gene (6 bases). Trimming took off 5 bases at V and 4 bases at J, with 11 bases between the two ends. Looked up from germline, CDR1 is SEHNR and CDR2 is FQNEAQ (reference sequence). CDR3 length: 14 amino acids. CDR3 sequence (DNA): TGTGCCAGCAGCCCGGGACAAAGCACCGGGGAGCTGTTTTTT. Translated: CASSPGQSTGELFF.

The genes are TRBV19 and TRBJ1-2; weak D call: TRBD1 (6 bases). The CDR3 is 15 amino acids. Germline CDR1 LNHDA, CDR2 SQIVND (reference sequence). V was shortened by 7 bases and J by 3 bases, with 18 bases between the two germline ends. CDR3 amino acids: CASTRQAAGDYGYTF. For the CDR3, the DNA is TGTGCCAGTACCCGACAGGCCGCGGGGGACTATGGCTACACCTTC.

For the CDR3, the DNA is TGCGCCAGCAGACCCGTGGGTCTAGCGGCTAGCGGAAAGAATGAGCAGTTCTTC. Translating it yields CASRPVGLAASGKNEQFF. The V call is TRBV4-1, the J call TRBJ2-1; TRBD2 matches 7 bases. CDR3 length: 18 residues. Unmatched junction bases numbered 21, after V lost 6 bases and J lost 7 bases. Germline assignment: CDR1 MGHRA and CDR2 YSYEKL.

This clone was counted a single time. The V call is TRBV5-1, the J call TRBJ2-3; weak D call: TRBD1 (6 bases). Per the germline V gene, CDR1 is SGHRS and CDR2 is YFSETQ. The CDR3 runs to 14 residues. Trimming left V 5 bases short and J 4 bases short, with 14 bases between. Here the CDR3 reads CASSIGQSSDTQYF. The CDR3 DNA reads TGCGCCAGCAGTATCGGACAGAGCTCAGATACGCAGTATTTT. Full variable domain (outside the CDR3, taken from reference TRBV5-1 and TRBJ2-3): KAGVTQTPRYLIKTRGQQVTLSCSPISGHRSVSWYQQTPGQGLQFLFEYFSETQRNKGNFPGRFSGRQFSNSRSEMNVSTLELGDSALYLCASSIGQSSDTQYFGPGTRLTVL.

This chain uses TRBV5-1 with TRBJ1-3; perhaps TRBD1 as D (5 bases). The CDR3 extends over 17 amino acids. Trimming stripped 3 bases from V and 0 bases from J, with 16 bases between. Germline CDR1 is SGHRS and CDR2 is YFSETQ. CDR3 DNA: TGCGCCAGCAGCTGGGGGGGAACCCGAGCCTCTGGAAACACCATATATTTT. Its protein is CASSWGGTRASGNTIYF.

The chain employs TRBV11-2 and TRBJ2-7; no clear D gene. There are 13 residues in the CDR3. Trimming took off 5 bases at V and 3 bases at J, with 11 bases between the two ends. Germline V gene sequence: CDR1 SGHAT, CDR2 FQNNGV. The CDR3 region has the DNA TGTGCCAGCAGCCGGGTAGTAAGCTACGAGCAGTACTTC. Its translation: CASSRVVSYEQYF. Full variable domain (outside the CDR3, taken from reference TRBV11-2 and TRBJ2-7): EAGVAQSPRYKIIEKRQSVAFWCNPISGHATLYWYQQILGQGPKLLIQFQNNGVVDDSQLPKDRFSAERLKGVDSTLKIQPAKLEDSAVYLCASSRVVSYEQYFGPGTRLTVT.

In the case of this clone: This sample also contains other DNA sequences that code for the same CDR3. CDR3 residues: CASSLDRYEQYF. The DNA of the CDR3 is TGTGCCAGCAGCTTAGACAGATACGAGCAGTACTTC. The genes are TRBV11-2 and TRBJ2-7; D gene unclear. Trimming shortened V by 0 bases and J by 4 bases, and 4 bases separated the two germline ends. Per germline, CDR1 SGHAT and CDR2 FQNNGV. This CDR3 spans 12 amino acids.

V gene TRBV30 combines with J gene TRBJ1-1; D not certain. The V and J ends lost 2 bases and 1 base respectively, with 8 bases between them. Germline lookup yields CDR1 GTSNPN and CDR2 SVGIG (reference sequence). The CDR3 runs to 13 residues. The CDR3 sequence: CAWSSHPNTEAFF. The CDR3, as DNA: TGTGCCTGGAGTAGCCATCCGAACACTGAAGCTTTCTTT.

The J gene is TRBJ2-3, the V gene TRBV18, with D perhaps TRBD1 (5 bases). V lost 1 base to trimming and J lost 1 base, with 9 bases between them. CDR3 length: 15 amino acids. Per germline, CDR1 KGHSH and CDR2 LQKENI. The CDR3 nucleotides read TGTGCCAGCTCACCACAGGGGCCGGGCACAGATACGCAGTATTTT. Its translation is CASSPQGPGTDTQYF.

The gene calls are TRBV5-1 and TRBJ2-2; maybe TRBD1 (6 bases). V lost 0 bases to trimming and J lost 3 bases, with 9 bases between them. From germline, CDR1 is SGHRS and CDR2 YFSETQ. The CDR3 length is 15 residues. CDR3: CASSLGQAHTGELFF. The CDR3, as DNA: TGCGCCAGCAGCTTGGGACAGGCCCACACCGGGGAGCTGTTTTTT.

This clone was counted only a few times. V gene TRBV4-1 combines with J gene TRBJ2-1, with TRBD2 matching 10 bases. The CDR3 sequence is 16 residues long. Germline CDR1 MGHRA, CDR2 YSYEKL. V shed 0 bases and J 7 bases; nucleotides not matched to a gene: 6. The CDR3 protein is CASSQEPSGSGNEQFF. The CDR3, as DNA: TGCGCCAGCAGCCAAGAGCCTAGCGGGAGTGGTAATGAGCAGTTCTTC.

The chain has TRBV7-2 and TRBJ1-2, with 9 bases aligning to TRBD1. Germline values: CDR1 SGHTA, CDR2 FQGNSA. The CDR3 totals 18 residues. V dropped 4 bases and J dropped 0; count of bases not matched to a gene: 12. The CDR3 here is CASSSSEDRGLPNYGYTF. The CDR3 nucleotides read TGTGCCAGCAGCTCATCCGAGGACAGGGGTTTGCCTAACTATGGCTACACCTTC. The full variable domain, with the rest looked up from reference TRBV7-2 and TRBJ1-2, is GAGVSQSPSNKVTEKGKDVELRCDPISGHTALYWYRQSLGQGLEFLIYFQGNSAPDKSGLPSDRFSAERTGGSVSTLTIQRTQQEDSAVYLCASSSSEDRGLPNYGYTFGSGTRLTVV.

The chain is built from TRBV6-2 or TRBV6-3 and TRBJ2-7; 9 nucleotides agree with TRBD2. The CDR3 covers 15 residues. After removal of 2 bases from V and 4 bases from J, the junction contained 6 bases not matched to a gene. Germline V gene data show CDR1 as MNHEY and CDR2 as SVGEGT. The CDR3 spells CASSYQGLAGYEQYF. The CDR3 region has the DNA TGTGCCAGCAGTTACCAAGGGCTAGCGGGGTACGAGCAGTACTTC.

This rearrangement joins TRBV7-2 to TRBJ1-4; a weak D match, TRBD1 (6 bases). The V end was cut by 8 bases, the J end by 0 bases, with 16 bases between. The CDR3 spans 16 residues. The germline V gene encodes CDR1 SGHTA and CDR2 FQGNSA. DNA for the CDR3: TGTGCCAGCCGGCGACAGGTCGACGCAACTAATGAAAAACTGTTTTTT. Residues: CASRRQVDATNEKLFF.

The rearrangement joins TRBV7-9 to TRBJ2-1; D gene uncertain. The germline V gene has CDR1 SEHNR and CDR2 FQNEAQ (reference sequence). The V end was cut by 2 bases, the J end by 8 bases, with 16 bases between. The CDR3 is 15 residues long. CDR3 loop: CASSLLGGGFDEQFF. The CDR3 DNA reads TGTGCCAGCAGCTTACTAGGCGGTGGCTTCGATGAGCAGTTCTTC.

The V gene is TRBV2, the J gene TRBJ2-1; possibly TRBD2 for D (6 bases). V dropped 7 bases and J dropped 6 bases, with 13 bases sitting between them. Germline V CDR1 and CDR2: SNHLY, FYNNEI. The CDR3 loop spans 13 amino acids. CDR3 bases: TGTGCCAGCACCGACGTGGGACTCAATGAGCAGTTCTTC. It yields the protein CASTDVGLNEQFF.

V gene TRBV6-5 combines with J gene TRBJ2-4; 8 bases fit TRBD2. The CDR3 is 14 residues long. Germline V lookup: CDR1 MNHEY, CDR2 SVGAGI. The ends lost 8 bases at V and 0 bases at J; junction bases unmatched: 3. CDR3 residues: CASALAGAKNIQYF. CDR3 DNA sequence: TGTGCCAGCGCCCTAGCGGGAGCCAAAAACATTCAGTACTTC.

The J gene is TRBJ1-2, the V gene TRBV30; 7 bases match TRBD1. Unmatched junction bases numbered 5, after V lost 8 bases and J lost 5 bases. The CDR3 is made up of 11 amino acids. From germline, CDR1 is GTSNPN and CDR2 SVGIG (reference sequence). The CDR3 nucleotides are TGTGCCAGGGACAGTTATTATGGCTACACCTTC. Amino acids: CARDSYYGYTF. Full variable domain (outside the CDR3, taken from reference TRBV30 and TRBJ1-2): SQTIHQWPATLVQPVGSPLSLECTVEGTSNPNLYWYRQAAGRGLQLLFYSVGIGQISSEVPQNLSASRPQDRQFILSSKKLLLSDSGFYLCARDSYYGYTFGSGTRLTVV.

V usage is TRBV4-2 and J usage is TRBJ2-1, with D perhaps TRBD1 (5 bases). V was shortened by 1 base and J by 6 bases, with 10 bases between the two germline ends. This CDR3 spans 14 amino acids. Per the germline V gene, CDR1 is LGHNA and CDR2 is YNFKEQ. The CDR3: CASSQAKGFNEQFF. For the CDR3, the DNA is TGTGCCAGCAGCCAAGCGAAGGGGTTCAATGAGCAGTTCTTC.

The CDR3 DNA reads TGTGCCAGCAGCTTACGGCGGGAGGGCCCTGAGCAGTTCTTC. This codes for CASSLRREGPEQFF. The chain uses TRBV11-2 and TRBJ2-1; 9 bases line up with TRBD2. The CDR3 is 14 amino acids. Germline V gene data show CDR1 as SGHAT and CDR2 as FQNNGV. J gave up 9 bases and V 2 bases, and 5 bases lay outside the gene matches.

V and J are TRBV28 and TRBJ2-7, with 9 bases that match TRBD1. The CDR3 consists of 16 residues. V shed 5 bases, J shed 2 bases, and the junction held 10 bases outside the gene matches. Germline V lookup: CDR1 MDHEN, CDR2 SYDVKM. This chain's CDR3 is CASSNPGQGFTYEQYF. The CDR3 DNA follows: TGTGCCAGCAGTAACCCGGGACAGGGCTTCACCTACGAGCAGTACTTC. The variable domain in full, with the rest retrieved from reference TRBV28 and TRBJ2-7, is DVKVTQSSRYLVKRTGEKVFLECVQDMDHENMFWYRQDPGLGLRLIYFSYDVKMKEKGDIPEGYSVSREKKERFSLILESASTNQTSMYLCASSNPGQGFTYEQYFGPGTRLTVT.

The chain has TRBV19 and TRBJ1-5; possibly TRBD1 for D (6 bases). The CDR3 is 16 residues long. V was pared by 4 bases and J by 0 bases, with 13 bases between. CDR1 LNHDA and CDR2 SQIVND come from the germline V gene (reference sequence). The CDR3 protein is CASSTSDRSSNQPQHF. The CDR3 DNA reads TGTGCCAGTAGTACAAGCGACAGGAGTAGCAATCAGCCCCAGCATTTT.